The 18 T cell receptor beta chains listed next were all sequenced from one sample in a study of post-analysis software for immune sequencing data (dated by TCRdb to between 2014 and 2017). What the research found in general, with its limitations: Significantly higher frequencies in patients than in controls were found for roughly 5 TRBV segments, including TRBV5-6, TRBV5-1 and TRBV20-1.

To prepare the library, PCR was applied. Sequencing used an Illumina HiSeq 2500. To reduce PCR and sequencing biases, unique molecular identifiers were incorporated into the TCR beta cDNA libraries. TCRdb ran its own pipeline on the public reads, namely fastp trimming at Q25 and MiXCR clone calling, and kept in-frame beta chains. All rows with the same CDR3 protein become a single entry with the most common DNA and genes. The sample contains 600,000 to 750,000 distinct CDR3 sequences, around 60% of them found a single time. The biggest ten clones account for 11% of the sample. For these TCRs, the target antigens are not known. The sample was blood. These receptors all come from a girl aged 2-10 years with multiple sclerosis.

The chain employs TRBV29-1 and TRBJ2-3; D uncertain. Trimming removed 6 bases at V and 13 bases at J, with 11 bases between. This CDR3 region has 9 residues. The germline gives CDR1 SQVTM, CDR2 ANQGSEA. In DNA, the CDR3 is TGCAGCGTAGAGACACCTGAGTATTTT. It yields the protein CSVETPEYF.

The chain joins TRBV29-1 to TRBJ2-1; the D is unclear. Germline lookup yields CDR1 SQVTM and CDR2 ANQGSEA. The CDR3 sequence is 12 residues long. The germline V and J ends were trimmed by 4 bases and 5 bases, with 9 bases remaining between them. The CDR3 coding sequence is TGCAGCGTTGGGGTTCGAAACAATGAGCAGTTCTTC. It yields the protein CSVGVRNNEQFF.

Here the CDR3 reads CSAHRVVNEQFF. CDR3 DNA: TGCAGCGCCCACAGGGTTGTAAATGAGCAGTTCTTC. The rearrangement links TRBV29-1 to TRBJ2-1, with TRBD1 as a possible D gene (6 bases). This CDR3 has 12 residues. The germline CDR1 and CDR2 sequences are SQVTM and ANQGSEA. Trimming stripped 7 bases from V and 7 bases from J, with 14 bases between.

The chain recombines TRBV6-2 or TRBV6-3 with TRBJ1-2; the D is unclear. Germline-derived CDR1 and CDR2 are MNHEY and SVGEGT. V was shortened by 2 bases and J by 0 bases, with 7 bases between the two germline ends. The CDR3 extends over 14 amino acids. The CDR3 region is CASSYDEANYGYTF. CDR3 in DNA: TGTGCCAGCAGTTACGACGAAGCTAACTATGGCTACACCTTC.

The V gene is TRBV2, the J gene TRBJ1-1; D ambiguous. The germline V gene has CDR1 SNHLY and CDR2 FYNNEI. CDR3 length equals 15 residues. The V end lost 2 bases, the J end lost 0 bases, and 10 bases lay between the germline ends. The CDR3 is CASSELGGVNTEAFF. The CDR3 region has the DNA TGTGCCAGCAGTGAACTGGGAGGTGTGAACACTGAAGCTTTCTTT.

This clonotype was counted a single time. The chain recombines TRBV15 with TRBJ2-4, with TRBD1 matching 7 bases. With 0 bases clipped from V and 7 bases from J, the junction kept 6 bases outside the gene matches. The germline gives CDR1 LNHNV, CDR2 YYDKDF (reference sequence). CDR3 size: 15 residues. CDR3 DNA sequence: TGTGCCACCAGCAGAGACTCAGACAGGGCGAACATTCAGTACTTC. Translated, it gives CATSRDSDRANIQYF.

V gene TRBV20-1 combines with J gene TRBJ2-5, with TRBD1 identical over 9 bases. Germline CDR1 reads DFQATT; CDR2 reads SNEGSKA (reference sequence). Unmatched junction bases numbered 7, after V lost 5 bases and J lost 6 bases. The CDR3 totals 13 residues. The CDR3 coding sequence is TGCAGTGCTGGGGGACAGGGCGCAAAGACCCAGTACTTC. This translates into CSAGGQGAKTQYF.

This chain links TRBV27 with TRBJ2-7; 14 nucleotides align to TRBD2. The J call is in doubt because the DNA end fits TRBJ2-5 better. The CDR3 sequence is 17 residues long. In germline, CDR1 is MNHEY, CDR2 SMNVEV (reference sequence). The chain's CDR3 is CASSLDGLAGGGETQYF. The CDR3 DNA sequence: TGTGCCAGCAGTTTGGACGGACTAGCGGGAGGAGGCGAGACCCAGTACTTC.

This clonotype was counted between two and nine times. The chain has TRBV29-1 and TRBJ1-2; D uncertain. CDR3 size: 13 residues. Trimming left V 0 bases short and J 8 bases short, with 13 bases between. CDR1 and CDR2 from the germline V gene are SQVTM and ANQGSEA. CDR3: CSVEETVTRGYTF. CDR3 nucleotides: TGCAGCGTTGAAGAAACTGTTACTAGGGGCTACACCTTC.

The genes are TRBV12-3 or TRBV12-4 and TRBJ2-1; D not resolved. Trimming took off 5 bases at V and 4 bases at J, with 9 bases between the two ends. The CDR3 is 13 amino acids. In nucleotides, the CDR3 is TGTGCCAGCAGTGGTACGGAGTACAATGAGCAGTTCTTC. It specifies CASSGTEYNEQFF.

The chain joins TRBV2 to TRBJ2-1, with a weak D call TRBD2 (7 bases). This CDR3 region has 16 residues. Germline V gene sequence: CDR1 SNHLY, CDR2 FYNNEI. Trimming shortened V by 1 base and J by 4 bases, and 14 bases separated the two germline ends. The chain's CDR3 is CASSEDRAGAYNEQFF. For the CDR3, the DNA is TGTGCCAGCAGTGAAGATAGGGCGGGGGCTTACAATGAGCAGTTCTTC.

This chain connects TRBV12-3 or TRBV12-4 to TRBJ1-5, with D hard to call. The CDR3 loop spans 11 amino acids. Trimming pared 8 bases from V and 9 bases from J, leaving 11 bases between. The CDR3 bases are TGTGCCAGCGGCGACGGCGGGCCCCAGCATTTT. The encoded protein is CASGDGGPQHF.

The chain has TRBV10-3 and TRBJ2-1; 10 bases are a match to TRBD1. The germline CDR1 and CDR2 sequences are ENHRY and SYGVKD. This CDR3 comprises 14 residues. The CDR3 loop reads CAQSPGQGYNEQFF. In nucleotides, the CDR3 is TGTGCACAAAGCCCGGGACAGGGGTACAATGAGCAGTTCTTC.

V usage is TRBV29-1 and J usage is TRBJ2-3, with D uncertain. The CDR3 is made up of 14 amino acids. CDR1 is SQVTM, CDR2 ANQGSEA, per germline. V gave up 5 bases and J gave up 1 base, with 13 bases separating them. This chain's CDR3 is CSVKRGDGTDTQYF. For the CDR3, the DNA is TGCAGCGTTAAAAGAGGAGATGGCACAGATACGCAGTATTTT.

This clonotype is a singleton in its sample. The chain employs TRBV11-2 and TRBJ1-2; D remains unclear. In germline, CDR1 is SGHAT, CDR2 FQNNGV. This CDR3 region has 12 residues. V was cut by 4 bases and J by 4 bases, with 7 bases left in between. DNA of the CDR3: TGTGCCAGCAGCTCCTACAGCTATGGCTACACCTTC. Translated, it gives CASSSYSYGYTF.

The DNA of the CDR3 is TGCAGTGCTAGCTTACTAGCGGGAGGGATAAGTGAGCAGTTCTTC. Translated: CSASLLAGGISEQFF. The chain recombines TRBV20-1 with TRBJ2-1; 13 bases match TRBD2. The CDR3 has 15 residues. V was clipped by 3 bases and J by 9 bases; unmatched bases: 8. CDR1 is DFQATT, CDR2 SNEGSKA, per germline (reference sequence).

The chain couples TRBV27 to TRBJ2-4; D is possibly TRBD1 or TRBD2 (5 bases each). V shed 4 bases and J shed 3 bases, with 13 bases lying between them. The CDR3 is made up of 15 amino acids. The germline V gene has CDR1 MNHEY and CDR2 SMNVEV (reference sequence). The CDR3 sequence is CASSSELGVKNIQYF. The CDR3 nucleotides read TGTGCCAGCAGTTCTGAGTTGGGGGTCAAAAACATTCAGTACTTC.

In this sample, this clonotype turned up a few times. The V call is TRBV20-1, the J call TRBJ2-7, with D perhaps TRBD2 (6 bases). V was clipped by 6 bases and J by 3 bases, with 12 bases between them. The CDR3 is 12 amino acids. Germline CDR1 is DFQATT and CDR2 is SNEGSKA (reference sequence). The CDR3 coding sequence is TGCAGTGCCGCGCGGGAACACTACGAGCAGTACTTC. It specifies CSAAREHYEQYF.